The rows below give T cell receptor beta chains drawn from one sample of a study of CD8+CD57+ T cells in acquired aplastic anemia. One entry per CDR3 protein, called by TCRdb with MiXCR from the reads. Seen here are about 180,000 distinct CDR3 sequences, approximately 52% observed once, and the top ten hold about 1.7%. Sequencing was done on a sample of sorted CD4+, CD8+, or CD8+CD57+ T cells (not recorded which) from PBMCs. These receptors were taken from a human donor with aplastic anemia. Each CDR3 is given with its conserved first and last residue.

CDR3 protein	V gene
CASSGRAEAFF	TRBV2
CASAAVDTRVYEQYF	TRBV19
CASGGVYGYTF	TRBV7-9
CASSPYGQGVGYTF	TRBV3-1
CASSLAEVTGNTIYF	TRBV7-9
CASSVDRNANYGYTF	TRBV9
CASSLSWSSGNTIYF	TRBV7-2
CASSHRGDEQYF	TRBV7-3
CASSVRRDRNEKLFF	TRBV2
CASRPDRGEKLFF	TRBV12-3/TRBV12-4
CASSYVGENSPLHF	TRBV6-5
CASTLMRAGELFF	TRBV28
CASSVDRGGTQYF	TRBV19
CASSLAGQEDQPQHF	TRBV5-1
CASSGGGYGEQFF	TRBV4-2
CASNYSDRYSNQPQHF	TRBV6-5
CAVTSGSAYEQYF	TRBV10-3
CAISGQGAGEQYF	TRBV10-3
CASSWGTSGYNEQFF	TRBV11-2
CAISDAESSYNEQFF	TRBV10-3
CASSDIGDADTQYF	TRBV25-1
CASTIGTGRIYSPLHF	TRBV12-3/TRBV12-4
CSGLAGNYNEQFF	TRBV29-1